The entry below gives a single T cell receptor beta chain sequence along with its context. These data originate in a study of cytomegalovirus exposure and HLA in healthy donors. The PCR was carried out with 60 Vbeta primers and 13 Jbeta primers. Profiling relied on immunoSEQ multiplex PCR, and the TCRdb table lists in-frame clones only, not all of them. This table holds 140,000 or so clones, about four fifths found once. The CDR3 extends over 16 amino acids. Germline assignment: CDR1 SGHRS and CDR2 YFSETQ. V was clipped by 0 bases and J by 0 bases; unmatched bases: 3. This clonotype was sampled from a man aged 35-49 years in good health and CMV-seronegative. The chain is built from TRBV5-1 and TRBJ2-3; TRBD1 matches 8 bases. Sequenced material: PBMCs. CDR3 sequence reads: CASSLDGQGSTDTQYF. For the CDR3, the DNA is TGCGCCAGCAGCTTGGACGGACAGGGAAGCACAGATACGCAGTATTTT.